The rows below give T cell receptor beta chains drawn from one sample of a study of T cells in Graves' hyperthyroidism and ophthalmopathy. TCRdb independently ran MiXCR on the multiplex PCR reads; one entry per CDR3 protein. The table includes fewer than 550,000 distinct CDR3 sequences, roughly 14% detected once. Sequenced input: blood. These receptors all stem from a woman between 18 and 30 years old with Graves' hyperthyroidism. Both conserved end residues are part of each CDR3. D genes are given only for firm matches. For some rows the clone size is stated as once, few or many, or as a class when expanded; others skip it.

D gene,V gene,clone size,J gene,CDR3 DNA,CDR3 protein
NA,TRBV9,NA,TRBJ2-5,TGTGCCAGCAGCGTAGGGTTGGGGGACTCCTCCAAAGAGACCCAGTACTTC,CASSVGLGDSSKETQYF
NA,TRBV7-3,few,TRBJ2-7,TGTGCCAGCAGCCCCTGGGGGGGGGCCGAGCAGTACTTC,CASSPWGGAEQYF
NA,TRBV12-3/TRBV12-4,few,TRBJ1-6,TGTGCCAGCAGTCCCGGCAGGGTTTTTTCACCCCTCCACTTT,CASSPGRVFSPLHF
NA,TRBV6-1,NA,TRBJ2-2,TGTGCCAGCAGTTTTGGGAACATCAACACCGGGGAGCTGTTTTTT,CASSFGNINTGELFF
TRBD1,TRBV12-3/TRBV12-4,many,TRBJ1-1,TGTGCCAGCAGTAGGGGGCGGACAGGGGGGATAACTGAAGCTTTCTTT,CASSRGRTGGITEAFF
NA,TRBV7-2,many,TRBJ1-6,TGTGCCAGCAGCCCGGGGCAGGGGAATAATTCACCCCTCCACTTT,CASSPGQGNNSPLHF
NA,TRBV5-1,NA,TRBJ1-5,TGCGCCAGCGCGGAAAGGCCTACTGGCAGCAATCAGCCCCAGCATTTT,CASAERPTGSNQPQHF
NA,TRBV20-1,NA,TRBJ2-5,TGCAGTGCTAGCAAGGGTTCCTACAAGGAGACCCAGTACTTC,CSASKGSYKETQYF
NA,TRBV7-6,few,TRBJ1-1,TGTGCCAGCAGCTTAGCGAGGAGGGGGGATGACAACACTGAAGCTTTCTTT,CASSLARRGDDNTEAFF
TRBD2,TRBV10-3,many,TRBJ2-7,TGTGCCATCAGTGAGAGGACTAGTTCTTACGAGCAGTACTTC,CAISERTSSYEQYF
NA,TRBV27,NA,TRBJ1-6,TGTGCCAGCGGTTCCGGGACTGCGAATTCACCCCTCCACTTT,CASGSGTANSPLHF
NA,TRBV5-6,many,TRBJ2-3,TGTGCCAGCAGCTGGGACTCGAGAGATACGCAGTATTTT,CASSWDSRDTQYF
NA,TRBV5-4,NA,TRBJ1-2,TGTGCCAGCACCCTCGGGAGCTATGGCTACACCTTC,CASTLGSYGYTF
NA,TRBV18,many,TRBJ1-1,TGTGCCAGCTCTCTCACCTCCCTCAGGGGTGAGAACACTGAAGCTTTCTTT,CASSLTSLRGENTEAFF
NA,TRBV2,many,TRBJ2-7,TGTGCCAGCAGTGAAGGGGCTCTATCCTACGAGCAGTACTTC,CASSEGALSYEQYF
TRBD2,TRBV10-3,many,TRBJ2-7,TGTGCCATCAGTGATCTCCCGGCTAGCGGGGGGGCCTACGAGCAGTACTTC,CAISDLPASGGAYEQYF
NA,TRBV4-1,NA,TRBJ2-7,TGCGCCAGCAGCAAGGAAGGGGGGAGGGCCCTTCTCTCCGAGCAGTACTTC,CASSKEGGRALLSEQYF
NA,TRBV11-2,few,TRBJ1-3,TGTGCCAGCAGCGGAGCGAGTGTCGGAAACACCATATATTTT,CASSGASVGNTIYF
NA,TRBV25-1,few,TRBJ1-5,TGTGCCAGCAGCGGGGAGGGGAAGGGCAATCAGCCCCAGCATTTT,CASSGEGKGNQPQHF
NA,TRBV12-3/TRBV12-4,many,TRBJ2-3,TGTGCCAGCAGTTTTGGGCCCCTCCTGGAAGATACGCAGTATTTT,CASSFGPLLEDTQYF
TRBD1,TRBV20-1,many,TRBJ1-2,TGCAGTGCTCCACGGCAGATGGGACAGGGAAGAGCGGATGGCTACACCTTC,CSAPRQMGQGRADGYTF
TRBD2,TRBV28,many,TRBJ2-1,TGTGCCAGCAGTTTGAGCCGACTAGCGGGAAAAGTTGGGGCAGAGCAGTTCTTC,CASSLSRLAGKVGAEQFF
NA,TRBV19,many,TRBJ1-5,TGTGCCAGTAGTACCCGGGGGGGATCATATAGCAATCAGCCCCAGCATTTT,CASSTRGGSYSNQPQHF
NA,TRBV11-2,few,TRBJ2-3,TGTGCCAGTCAGAAAATAGGGGCAAGCAGAGATACGCAGTATTTT,CASQKIGASRDTQYF
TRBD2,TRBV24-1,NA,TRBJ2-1,TGTGCCACCAGTGATCTGCGGGGGAGCTCCTACAATGAGCAGTTCTTC,CATSDLRGSSYNEQFF
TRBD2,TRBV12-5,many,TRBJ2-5,TGTGCTAGTGGTTTGGACGCGGGGGGGCCTCAAGAGACCCAGTACTTC,CASGLDAGGPQETQYF
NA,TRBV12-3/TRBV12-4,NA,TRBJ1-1,TGTGCCAGCAACGATGGAGGGGGTGAAGCTTTCTTT,CASNDGGGEAFF
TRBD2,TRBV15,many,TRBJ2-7,TGTGCCACCAGCAGAGTAACGACTAGCGGGTGGTACGAGCAGTACTTC,CATSRVTTSGWYEQYF
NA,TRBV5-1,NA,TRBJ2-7,TGCGCCAGCAGAAAGGCCGGCGCCTACGAGCAGTACTTC,CASRKAGAYEQYF
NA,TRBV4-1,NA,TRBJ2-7,TGCGCCAGCAGCCAACCTCCTCAGGGTACCTACGAGCAGTACTTC,CASSQPPQGTYEQYF
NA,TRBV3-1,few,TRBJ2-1,TGTGTCAGCAGCCAAGTCGGTGGCGGGGGCGCCTACAATGAGCAGTTCTTC,CVSSQVGGGGAYNEQFF
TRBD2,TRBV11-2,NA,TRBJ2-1,TGTGCCAGCAGCTCGACTAGCGGGAACTACAATGAGCAGTTCTTC,CASSSTSGNYNEQFF
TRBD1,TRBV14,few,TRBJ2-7,TGTGCCAGCAACCGGGACAGGCGGTACGAGCAGTACTTC,CASNRDRRYEQYF
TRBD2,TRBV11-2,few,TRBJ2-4,TGTGCCAGCAGCTTAGAGGATCGGCGGGAGGGCAACATTCAGTACTTC,CASSLEDRREGNIQYF
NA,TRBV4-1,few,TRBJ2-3,TGCGCCAGCAGCCAGTTGGGGCTTGGACACCAACGACATACGCAGTATTTT,CASSQLGLGHQRHTQYF
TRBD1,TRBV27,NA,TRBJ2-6,TGTGCCAGCAATCCAGGGACAGGGGGCTCTGGGGCCAACGTCCTGACTTTC,CASNPGTGGSGANVLTF
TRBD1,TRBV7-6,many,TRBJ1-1,TGTGCCAGCAGCTCCCTACAGGGGGCTGGCACTGAAGCTTTCTTT,CASSSLQGAGTEAFF
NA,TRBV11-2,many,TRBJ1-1,TGTGCCAGCTTAAGGGACCGAAGCACTGAAGCTTTCTTT,CASLRDRSTEAFF
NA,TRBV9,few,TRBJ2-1,TGTGCCAGCAGCGTAGGCACGGTTAACAATGAGCAGTTCTTC,CASSVGTVNNEQFF
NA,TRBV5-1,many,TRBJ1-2,TGCGCCAGCAGACCACTAGGAGCTCCTAACTATGGCTACACCTTC,CASRPLGAPNYGYTF
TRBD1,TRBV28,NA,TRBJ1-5,TGTGCCAGCAGGGGGGCAGGGGGTAGCAATCAGCCCCAGCATTTT,CASRGAGGSNQPQHF
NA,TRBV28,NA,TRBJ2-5,TGTGCCAGCAGTTTATCGGAGACCCAGTGCTTC,CASSLSETQCF
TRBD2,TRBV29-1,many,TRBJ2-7,TGCAGCGTAGCGGGACTCCCTAATGCCTACGAGCAGTACTTC,CSVAGLPNAYEQYF
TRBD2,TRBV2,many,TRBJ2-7,TGTGCCACTCGACTAGCTCCCTACGAGCAGTACTTC,CATRLAPYEQYF
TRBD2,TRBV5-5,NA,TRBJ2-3,TGTGCCAGCAGCTTGGGAGCGGGAGCCAGTACGCAGTATTTT,CASSLGAGASTQYF
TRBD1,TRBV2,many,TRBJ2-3,TGTGCCAGCAGTCATGCCCGGGACAGGGGCACAGATACGCAGTATTTT,CASSHARDRGTDTQYF
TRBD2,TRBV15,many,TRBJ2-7,TGTGCCACCAGCACGGGGGGGGGCGTATACGAGCAGTACTTC,CATSTGGGVYEQYF
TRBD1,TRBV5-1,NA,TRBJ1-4,TGCGCCAGCAGCTTCCTCCCGGGACAGGGGGCAGGAACTAATGAAAAACTGTTTTTT,CASSFLPGQGAGTNEKLFF
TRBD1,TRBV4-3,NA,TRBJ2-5,TGCGCCAGCAGCCAAGGGGGACAGGGGGGGGAGACCCAGTACTTC,CASSQGGQGGETQYF
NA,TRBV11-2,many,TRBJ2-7,TGTGCCAGCAGCTCAGGGATTGATGAGTACTTC,CASSSGIDEYF
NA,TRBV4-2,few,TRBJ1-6,TGTGCCAGCAGCCTACAGCGCTATAATTCACCCCTCCACTTT,CASSLQRYNSPLHF
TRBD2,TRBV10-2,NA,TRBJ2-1,TGCGCCAGCTCCCCGGGACTACTAAGGGCCAATGAGCAGTTCTTC,CASSPGLLRANEQFF